These T cell receptor beta chains were read from a single sample in a study of breast tumors, draining lymph nodes, adjacent tissues. TCRdb analysed the multiplex PCR reads with MiXCR anew, one entry per CDR3 protein. The top ten hold more than 3.5% of the sample, which has about 180,000 distinct CDR3 sequences, roughly a third seen once. Source material: axillary lymph node tissue. The receptors shown here come from a female donor with breast cancer. Some clones in this sample may be carry-over from other donors' samples. CDR3s leave out the opening cysteine and the closing phenylalanine or tryptophan.

V: TRBV7-2; J: TRBJ2-7; CDR3: ASSKEWGTTYEQY
V: TRBV7-2; J: TRBJ2-1; CDR3: ASSLGQGWDEQF
V: TRBV24-1; J: TRBJ2-1; CDR3: ATTQGGSSEQF
V: TRBV6-6; J: TRBJ2-7; CDR3: ASSYGAPSYEQY
V: TRBV6-7; J: TRBJ1-2; CDR3: ASSHSPRGGLYGYT
V: TRBV5-6; J: TRBJ1-5; CDR3: ASSARGQPQH
V: TRBV9; J: TRBJ1-6; CDR3: ASSSGGAQNSPLH
V: TRBV28; J: TRBJ2-2; CDR3: ASSFLAGTTGELF
V: TRBV5-1; J: TRBJ1-4; CDR3: ASSPRTGDEKLF
V: TRBV7-3; J: TRBJ2-3; CDR3: ASSPRGGGAPDTQY
V: TRBV7-9; J: TRBJ1-4; CDR3: ASSTDSGLGEKLF
V: TRBV24-1; J: TRBJ2-1; CDR3: ATRLGQGIEQF
V: TRBV28; J: TRBJ2-7; CDR3: ASLPGERLAGGREY
V: TRBV7-2; J: TRBJ2-1; CDR3: ASSLTIAGGREQF
V: TRBV19; J: TRBJ2-2; CDR3: ASSIDNTGTSGSGELF
V: TRBV19; J: TRBJ2-7; CDR3: ATSGSHEQY
V: TRBV5-1; J: TRBJ1-2; CDR3: ASSLEQGSYGYT
V: TRBV5-1; J: TRBJ2-5; CDR3: ASGGMTQY
V: TRBV5-1; J: TRBJ2-2; CDR3: ASSPGVLGGTGELF
V: TRBV12-3/TRBV12-4; J: TRBJ2-1; CDR3: ASTPRTSAHEQF
V: TRBV11-2; J: TRBJ2-7; CDR3: ASSLELAGSYEQY
V: TRBV5-1; J: TRBJ1-1; CDR3: ASRIVPDTEAF
V: TRBV12-3/TRBV12-4; J: TRBJ1-5; CDR3: ASSGGLNQPQH
V: TRBV11-2; J: TRBJ1-1; CDR3: ASSTEQRNTEAF
V: TRBV7-2; J: TRBJ1-2; CDR3: ASSSVGARSGYT
V: TRBV6-5; J: TRBJ2-1; CDR3: ASSHPGYEQF
V: TRBV7-2; J: TRBJ2-1; CDR3: ASTGASNNEQF
V: TRBV9; J: TRBJ2-1; CDR3: ASSSSSGTGVHNEQF
V: TRBV18; J: TRBJ2-3; CDR3: ASSPVEAQAENTDTQY
V: TRBV5-4; J: TRBJ2-1; CDR3: ASSYSGGFGNEQF
V: TRBV7-9; J: TRBJ2-7; CDR3: ASSIPEGQGIHEQY
V: TRBV5-5; J: TRBJ2-7; CDR3: ASSWTGPPYEQY
V: TRBV9; J: TRBJ2-3; CDR3: ASGRRDTQY
V: TRBV20-1; J: TRBJ2-7; CDR3: SAVAGGTYEQY
V: TRBV9; J: TRBJ1-6; CDR3: ASSPSDRGHYPLH
V: TRBV7-9; J: TRBJ1-6; CDR3: ASSSEGTGASPLH
V: TRBV5-1; J: TRBJ1-2; CDR3: ASSLEGPEYYT
V: TRBV3-1; J: TRBJ2-3; CDR3: ASSPPGTSTDTQY
V: TRBV11-2; J: TRBJ1-3; CDR3: ASSSPSSGNTIY
V: TRBV30; J: TRBJ1-2; CDR3: AWSGTGHYGYT
V: TRBV10-1; J: TRBJ2-5; CDR3: ASSIGRGETQC
V: TRBV6-5; J: TRBJ2-1; CDR3: ASSYTPTSGGYNEQF
V: TRBV20-1; J: TRBJ2-1; CDR3: SAPGDRANEQF
V: TRBV3-1; J: TRBJ2-7; CDR3: ASSHLRSSYEQY
V: TRBV4-3; J: TRBJ1-6; CDR3: ASSRDPEDSPLH
V: TRBV9; J: TRBJ2-2; CDR3: ASSLRTSGSRTPNTGELF
V: TRBV28; J: TRBJ1-5; CDR3: ASRPGTSSNQPQH
V: TRBV4-1; J: TRBJ2-1; CDR3: ASSPRDTYNEQF
V: TRBV20-1; J: TRBJ1-6; CDR3: SANDRDSRNSPLH
V: TRBV7-8; J: TRBJ1-5; CDR3: ASSLRQGSNQPQH
V: TRBV6-1; J: TRBJ2-3; CDR3: ASSPRTSGSTDTQY
V: TRBV7-2; J: TRBJ2-5; CDR3: ASSLVGTGGKETQY
V: TRBV7-9; J: TRBJ2-3; CDR3: ASSFTSSFTDTQY
V: TRBV15; J: TRBJ2-3; CDR3: ATSREAGDGPDTQY